Below, 25 T cell receptor beta chains from the same sample are listed, as sequenced in a study of T-cell reconstitution after alpha-beta-depleted transplantation in children. Preparation of the TCRbeta library used unique molecular identifiers. TCRdb called the PCR reads again in MiXCR, with one record for every CDR3 protein. Seen here are around 580,000 distinct CDR3 sequences, 23% observed once, and the top ten hold 13% to 15%. The sequences come from PBMCs, mostly from graft donor cells, collected 360 days after TCRalphabeta/CD19-depleted stem cell transplant. The receptors were sampled from a boy under three years old who had a stem cell transplant for acute myeloid leukemia, so the T cells may come from the graft donor.

At least ten counts were recorded for this clonotype. The chain links TRBV20-1 to TRBJ2-7; 8 bases are a match to TRBD1. With V trimmed by 3 bases and J by 5 bases, 3 bases remained unmatched. The CDR3 spans 12 residues. Germline lookup yields CDR1 DFQATT and CDR2 SNEGSKA (reference sequence). In DNA, the CDR3 is TGCAGTGCTAGTCCAGGGGGCGACGAGCAGTACTTC. It translates to CSASPGGDEQYF.

The sample holds one count of this clonotype. This chain connects TRBV3-1 to TRBJ2-1; D gene uncertain. Per germline, CDR1 LGHDT and CDR2 YNNKEL (reference sequence). The CDR3 is 12 amino acids. V was trimmed by 3 bases and J by 8 bases, leaving 8 bases between them. The CDR3 sequence is CASSHISDEQFF. The CDR3 DNA reads as TGTGCCAGCAGCCACATCTCGGATGAGCAGTTCTTC.

V usage is TRBV5-1 and J usage is TRBJ2-1, with D tentatively TRBD2 (6 bases). V lost 2 bases to trimming and J lost 5 bases, with 11 bases between them. The CDR3 runs 14 residues. Germline loops: CDR1 SGHRS, CDR2 YFSETQ. DNA for the CDR3: TGCGCCAGCAGCTTCCGGGACTTAGACAATGAGCAGTTCTTC. Amino acids: CASSFRDLDNEQFF.

This clonotype was seen ten or more times. V gene TRBV24-1 combines with J gene TRBJ2-5, with D tentatively TRBD1 (6 bases). V was shortened by 1 base and J by 7 bases, with 9 bases between the two germline ends. The germline V gene has CDR1 KGHDR and CDR2 SFDVKD. The CDR3 covers 13 residues. CDR3 residues: CATSDFSRGTQYF. The DNA of the CDR3 is TGTGCCACCAGTGATTTTAGCAGGGGGACCCAGTACTTC.

The rearrangement uses TRBV25-1 and TRBJ2-7, with D possibly TRBD1 on 5 matching bases. Germline V lookup: CDR1 MGHDK, CDR2 SYGVNS. Trimming pared 3 bases from V and 10 bases from J, leaving 10 bases between. This CDR3 has 11 amino acids. The CDR3, as DNA: TGTGCCAGCAGTGAGAAGGGGAAACAGTACTTC. Its translation: CASSEKGKQYF.

This clonotype was seen once. V is TRBV21-1 and J is TRBJ1-5. TRBV21-1 is deemed a pseudogene. The CDR3 extends over 12 amino acids. The CDR3 sequence: CASCGLLLAQHF. CDR3 DNA: TGTGCCAGCTGTGGTTTGTTGCTGGCCCAGCATTTT.

This clonotype was picked up many times. At one of its ends the junction is not consistent with the germline gene, which may arise from a read error. This sequence joins TRBV7-8 and TRBJ2-5; TRBD1 matches 7 bases. From germline, CDR1 is SGHVS and CDR2 FQNEAQ. CDR3 length: 11 residues. The CDR3: CASSLRDSFRF. The DNA for the CDR3 is TGTGCCAGCAGCCTAAGGGACAGTTTCCGCTTC.

This chain joins TRBV28 and TRBJ1-2; D not resolved. Trimming shortened V by 8 bases and J by 4 bases, and 14 bases separated the two germline ends. Germline loops: CDR1 MDHEN, CDR2 SYDVKM. The CDR3 loop spans 13 amino acids. The DNA of the CDR3 is TGTGCCAGCTCCGACTCGGTTCTCTATGGCTACACCTTC. Translation: CASSDSVLYGYTF.

This clonotype was detected many times. The chain recombines TRBV6-2 or TRBV6-3 with TRBJ1-2; 10 nucleotides align to TRBD1. The germline CDR1 and CDR2 sequences are MNHEY and SVGEGT. CDR3 size: 17 residues. The V gene end was trimmed by 6 bases and the J gene end by 0 bases; junction bases not matched to a gene: 10. The CDR3: CASSELTGGNSNYGYTF. DNA for the CDR3: TGTGCCAGCAGCGAACTGACAGGGGGCAATTCTAACTATGGCTACACCTTC.

This clonotype came up once. The gene calls are TRBV18 and TRBJ2-7, with D possibly being TRBD1 (6 bases). Per the germline V gene, CDR1 is KGHSH and CDR2 is LQKENI. This CDR3 has 13 amino acids. Trimming took 3 bases from V and 2 from J, leaving 8 bases between them. The CDR3 protein is CASSPSGAYEQYV. The DNA of the CDR3 is TGTGCCAGCTCACCGTCAGGGGCCTACGAGCAGTACGTC.

The sample holds one count of this clonotype. This chain joins TRBV15 and TRBJ1-1; tentative D call: TRBD1 (6 bases). The CDR3 is 13 residues long. V shed 0 bases and J shed 11 bases, with 13 bases lying between them. Germline V gives CDR1 LNHNV, CDR2 YYDKDF (reference sequence). Here the CDR3 reads CATSRDPEGGAFF. The CDR3 DNA is TGTGCCACCAGCAGAGATCCGGAGGGGGGGGCTTTCTTT.

The genes are TRBV18 and TRBJ2-1; TRBD1 matches 9 bases. CDR1 and CDR2 from the germline V gene are KGHSH and LQKENI. J gave up 12 bases and V 6 bases, and 15 bases lay outside the gene matches. The CDR3 runs 15 residues. The CDR3 sequence is CASSPGTGNNEGQFF. The CDR3, as DNA: TGTGCCAGCTCCCCCGGGACAGGGAACAATGAAGGGCAGTTCTTC.

The table lists this clonotype with a few counts. CDR3 amino acids: CASSLVRQRKETQYF. The CDR3, as DNA: TGTGCCAGCAGCTTAGTGAGACAGAGAAAAGAGACCCAGTACTTC. This rearrangement joins TRBV7-8 to TRBJ2-5; the D gene is possibly TRBD1 (5 bases). Germline V lookup: CDR1 SGHVS, CDR2 FQNEAQ. This CDR3 contains 15 residues. V was pared by 1 base and J by 3 bases, with 12 bases between.

This clonotype was found many times. The chain couples TRBV29-1 to TRBJ2-3; 8 nucleotides align to TRBD2. V shed 2 bases and J 6 bases; nucleotides not matched to a gene: 10. Looked up from germline, CDR1 is SQVTM and CDR2 is ANQGSEA. The CDR3 loop spans 15 amino acids. The CDR3 DNA sequence: TGCAGCGTTGAATCAGCGGGGGAACGGCCGGATACGCAGTATTTT. This encodes CSVESAGERPDTQYF.

V is TRBV6-2 or TRBV6-3 and J is TRBJ2-6; TRBD1 matches at 9 bases. Germline V gene sequence: CDR1 MNHEY, CDR2 SVGEGT. V lost 10 bases and J lost 1; bases outside the gene matches: 23. The CDR3 sequence is 21 residues long. CDR3 nucleotide sequence: TGTGCCACCGCGACAGGGGGGCTAAAGACCGTCGGTCCGTCTGGGGCCAACGTCCTGACTTTC. Amino acid sequence: CATATGGLKTVGPSGANVLTF.

This clonotype has more than one count but fewer than ten. V usage is TRBV6-5 and J usage is TRBJ1-4; D remains unclear. Trimming took off 4 bases at V and 5 bases at J, with 14 bases between the two ends. The CDR3 has 15 residues. Germline values: CDR1 MNHEY, CDR2 SVGAGI. Here the CDR3 reads CASSSLPVLNEKLFF. The CDR3 DNA reads TGTGCCAGCAGTTCCCTACCAGTGCTAAATGAAAAACTGTTTTTT.

V is TRBV12-3 or TRBV12-4 and J is TRBJ2-3; D may be TRBD1 or TRBD2 (6 bases each). Trimming shortened V by 6 bases and J by 11 bases, and 21 bases separated the two germline ends. The CDR3 is made up of 14 amino acids. This chain's CDR3 is CASSTVGGPGGQYF. CDR3 nucleotide sequence: TGTGCCAGCAGCACCGTGGGGGGCCCCGGGGGGCAGTATTTT.

This clonotype was seen many times. The J gene is TRBJ2-6, the V gene TRBV24-1; the D is unclear. Germline assignment: CDR1 KGHDR and CDR2 SFDVKD. Trimming left V 5 bases short and J 1 base short, with 11 bases between. CDR3 length: 16 residues. CDR3 in DNA: TGTGCCACCAGTGGGCAGTTGCCTTCTGGGGCCAACGTCCTGACTTTC. This codes for CATSGQLPSGANVLTF.

The rearrangement joins TRBV29-1 to TRBJ1-6; 7 bases align to TRBD1. The CDR3 runs 14 residues. The V gene end was trimmed by 4 bases and the J gene end by 9 bases; junction bases not matched to a gene: 9. The germline V gene encodes CDR1 SQVTM and CDR2 ANQGSEA. The CDR3 nucleotides are TGCAGCGTTGTCAAACAGGGGAGGGGTTCACCCCTCCACTTT. Translated, it gives CSVVKQGRGSPLHF.

This sequence joins TRBV18 and TRBJ2-5; D is possibly TRBD2 (5 bases). The CDR3 consists of 14 residues. The V end was cut by 1 base, the J end by 4 bases, with 10 bases between. Germline-derived CDR1 and CDR2 are KGHSH and LQKENI. The CDR3 reads CASSPRASSETQYF. The CDR3 DNA sequence: TGTGCCAGCTCACCACGTGCTAGCTCAGAGACCCAGTACTTC.

This clonotype was picked up many times. The V gene is TRBV5-1, the J gene TRBJ2-1; tentative D call: TRBD2 (7 bases). Germline assignment: CDR1 SGHRS and CDR2 YFSETQ. The CDR3 is made up of 14 amino acids. With 6 bases removed from V and 2 bases from J, the gap between germline ends came to 12 bases. DNA of the CDR3: TGCGCCAGCAAGAGGGGGGGGGCCTACAATGAGCAGTTCTTC. This translates into CASKRGGAYNEQFF. Together with reference TRBV5-1 and TRBJ2-1, the CDR3 gives the full variable domain: KAGVTQTPRYLIKTRGQQVTLSCSPISGHRSVSWYQQTPGQGLQFLFEYFSETQRNKGNFPGRFSGRQFSNSRSEMNVSTLELGDSALYLCASKRGGAYNEQFFGPGTRLTVL.

This clonotype was recorded only once. The rearrangement joins TRBV20-1 to TRBJ2-2, with D possibly TRBD1 on 5 matching bases. V shed 6 bases and J shed 1 base, with 9 bases lying between them. Germline assignment: CDR1 DFQATT and CDR2 SNEGSKA (reference sequence). The CDR3 is made up of 13 amino acids. CDR3 sequence (DNA): TGCAGTGCCCCAGGGAAGAACACCGGGGAGCTGTTTTTT. Residues: CSAPGKNTGELFF.

This clonotype came up a few times. This sequence joins TRBV28 and TRBJ2-7, with D possibly TRBD1 on 6 matching bases. The CDR3 consists of 17 residues. The germline CDR1 and CDR2 sequences are MDHEN and SYDVKM. V shed 7 bases and J shed 3 bases, with 25 bases lying between them. CDR3 sequence reads: CASIGGGKTGSVYEQYV. The CDR3, as DNA: TGTGCCAGCATAGGGGGTGGAAAAACAGGGTCAGTCTACGAGCAGTACGTC.

The rearrangement links TRBV20-1 to TRBJ1-6; TRBD1 matches 7 bases. This CDR3 spans 12 amino acids. CDR1 is DFQATT, CDR2 SNEGSKA, per germline (reference sequence). V gave up 7 bases and J gave up 8 bases; unmatched junction bases: 5. The CDR3, as DNA: TGCAGTGTAAATCAGGGGGATTCACCCCTCCACTTT. Translating it yields CSVNQGDSPLHF.

The CDR3 nucleotides are TGCAGCGTTGGGGGTCGACATGAGGGAGAGACCCAGTACTTC. Amino acid sequence: CSVGGRHEGETQYF. The genes are TRBV29-1 and TRBJ2-5; possibly TRBD2 for D (5 bases). In germline, CDR1 is SQVTM, CDR2 ANQGSEA. The V end was cut by 4 bases, the J end by 4 bases, with 16 bases between. The CDR3 runs 14 residues.